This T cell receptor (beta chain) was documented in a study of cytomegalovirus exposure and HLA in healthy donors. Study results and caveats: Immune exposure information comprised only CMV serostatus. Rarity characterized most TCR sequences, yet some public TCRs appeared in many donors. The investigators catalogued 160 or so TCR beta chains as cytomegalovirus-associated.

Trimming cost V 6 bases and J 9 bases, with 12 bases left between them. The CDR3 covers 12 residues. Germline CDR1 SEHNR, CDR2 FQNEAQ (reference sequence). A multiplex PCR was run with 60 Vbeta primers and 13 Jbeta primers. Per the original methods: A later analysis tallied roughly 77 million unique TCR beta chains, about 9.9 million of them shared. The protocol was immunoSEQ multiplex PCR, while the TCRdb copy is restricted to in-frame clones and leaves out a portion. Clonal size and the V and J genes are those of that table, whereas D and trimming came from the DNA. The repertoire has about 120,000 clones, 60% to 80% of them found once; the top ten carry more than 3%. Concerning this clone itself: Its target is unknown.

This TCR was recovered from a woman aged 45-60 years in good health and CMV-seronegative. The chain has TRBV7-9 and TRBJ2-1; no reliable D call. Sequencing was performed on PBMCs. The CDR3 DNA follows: TGTGCCAGCAGTTTGGTCACCGGTGAGCAGTTCTTC. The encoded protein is CASSLVTGEQFF.